The T cell receptor (beta chain) described here comes from a study of T cell repertoires in cytomegalovirus infection. Turning to the study itself: Matching HLA type and CMV infection were both indicated by public TCR beta signatures.

Study-wide results and limits: Dominant in the ex vivo response were TCR beta clonotypes restricted by HLA-C and specific for CMV.

About this clonotype itself: The antigen remains unidentified.

The CDR3 is 14 residues long. CDR1 is LNHDA, CDR2 SQIVND, per germline (reference sequence). V gave up 7 bases and J gave up 4 bases, with 16 bases separating them. TCRdb reprocessed the reads with MiXCR, giving one entry per CDR3 protein. The table includes hundreds of thousands of distinct CDR3 sequences, roughly a third detected once. The rearrangement joins TRBV19 to TRBJ1-2, with D tentatively TRBD1 (5 bases). The TCR was taken from a human donor in good health (CMV status not recorded). Some clones in this sample may be carry-over from other donors' samples. Input material: PBMCs. CDR3 in amino acids: CASNPGTDFYGYTF. CDR3 nucleotide sequence: TGTGCCAGTAACCCCGGGACGGACTTCTATGGCTACACCTTC. Based on the CDR3 plus reference TRBV19 and TRBJ1-2, the full variable domain is DGGITQSPKYLFRKEGQNVTLSCEQNLNHDAMYWYRQDPGQGLRLIYYSQIVNDFQKGDIAEGYSVSREKKESFPLTVTSAQKNPTAFYLCASNPGTDFYGYTFGSGTRLTVV.